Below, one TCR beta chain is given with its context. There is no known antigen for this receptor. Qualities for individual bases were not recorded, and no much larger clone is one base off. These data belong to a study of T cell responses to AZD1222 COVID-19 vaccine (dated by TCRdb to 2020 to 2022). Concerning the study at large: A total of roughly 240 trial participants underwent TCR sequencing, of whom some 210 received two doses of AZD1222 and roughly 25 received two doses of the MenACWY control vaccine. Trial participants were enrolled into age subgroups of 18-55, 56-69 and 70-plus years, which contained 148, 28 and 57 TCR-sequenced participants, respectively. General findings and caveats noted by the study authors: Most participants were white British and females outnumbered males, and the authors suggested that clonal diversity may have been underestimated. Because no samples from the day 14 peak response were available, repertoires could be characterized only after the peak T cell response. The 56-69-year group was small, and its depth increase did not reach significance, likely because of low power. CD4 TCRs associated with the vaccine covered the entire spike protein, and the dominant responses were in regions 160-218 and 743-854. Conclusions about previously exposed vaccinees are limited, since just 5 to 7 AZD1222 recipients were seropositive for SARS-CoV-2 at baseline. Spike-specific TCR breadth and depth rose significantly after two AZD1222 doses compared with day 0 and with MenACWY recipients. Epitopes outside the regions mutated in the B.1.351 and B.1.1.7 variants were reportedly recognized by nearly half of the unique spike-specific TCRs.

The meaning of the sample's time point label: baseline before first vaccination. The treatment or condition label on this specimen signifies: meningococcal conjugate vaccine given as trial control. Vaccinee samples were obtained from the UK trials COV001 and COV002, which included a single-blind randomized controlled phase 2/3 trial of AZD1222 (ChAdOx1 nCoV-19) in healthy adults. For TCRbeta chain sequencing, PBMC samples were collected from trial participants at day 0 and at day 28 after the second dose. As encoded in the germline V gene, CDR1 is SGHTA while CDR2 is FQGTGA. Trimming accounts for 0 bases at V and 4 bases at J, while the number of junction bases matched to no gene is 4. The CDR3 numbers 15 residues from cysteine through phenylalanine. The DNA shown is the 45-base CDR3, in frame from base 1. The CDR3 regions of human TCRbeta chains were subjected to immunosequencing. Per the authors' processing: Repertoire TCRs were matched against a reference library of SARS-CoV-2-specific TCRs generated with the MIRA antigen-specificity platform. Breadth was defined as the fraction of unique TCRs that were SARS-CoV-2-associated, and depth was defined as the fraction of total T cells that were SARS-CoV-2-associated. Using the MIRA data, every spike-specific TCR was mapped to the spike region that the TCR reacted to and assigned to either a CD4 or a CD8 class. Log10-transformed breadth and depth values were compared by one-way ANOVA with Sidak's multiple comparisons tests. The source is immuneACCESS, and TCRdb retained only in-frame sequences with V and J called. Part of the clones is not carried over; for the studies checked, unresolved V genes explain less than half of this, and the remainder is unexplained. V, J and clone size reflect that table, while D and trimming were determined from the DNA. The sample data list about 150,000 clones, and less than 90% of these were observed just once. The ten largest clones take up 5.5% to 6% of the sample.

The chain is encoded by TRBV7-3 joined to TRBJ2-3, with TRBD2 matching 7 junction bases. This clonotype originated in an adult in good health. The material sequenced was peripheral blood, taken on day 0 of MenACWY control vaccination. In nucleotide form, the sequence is TGTGCCAGCAGCTTAACCGGGACTACGGCAGATACGCAGTATTTT. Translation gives CASSLTGTTADTQYF.